This TCR beta chain was found in a study of blood T cell repertoires in COVID-19. Study-wide context: PBMCs, B-cell-depleted T cells, or T cells were the source of the cDNA or gDNA that made up the material.

Germline CDR1 SGHRS, CDR2 YFSETQ. V lost 1 base and J 2 bases, leaving 11 bases between the germline ends. This CDR3 has 15 residues. Under the authors' procedure: Quantification of nucleated cells was approximated via reference gene primer amplification. Method: immunoSEQ multiplex PCR; TCRdb's copy keeps in-frame clones and lacks some. V, J and clone size reflect that table, while D and trimming were determined from the DNA. The data show about 230,000 clones, with more than 65% seen just once and around 2.4% held by the top ten. This clone was counted between two and nine times. The sequenced sample was peripheral blood. The receptor's source is a man aged 35 to 55 who had recovered from COVID-19. The rearrangement joins TRBV5-1 to TRBJ2-3; possible D gene TRBD2, 5 bases. The DNA of the CDR3 is TGCGCCAGCAGCTTGATTCCGGGGAACACAGATACGCAGTATTTT. Amino acid sequence: CASSLIPGNTDTQYF.